This T cell receptor (beta chain) was obtained from a study of vaccination effects on CD4 cells after COVID-19. Findings of the study overall: Missing from the study were early post-infection timepoints, and its convalescent patients were few. Of the vaccine-induced clones from healthy vaccinees, merely 1 of 255 recognized common cold coronaviruses as well.

ViraFEST expansion of antigen-specific CD4+ T cells with viral peptide pools preceded sequencing. The culture ran for roughly ten days before CD4+ T cells were isolated. Two-dose vaccination with either BNT162b2 or mRNA-1273 was given to the participants. Turning to this clone: Its specificity is unknown.

This CDR3 is built from 15 residues. The germline V gene has CDR1 SGHRS and CDR2 YFSETQ. V lost 0 bases and J 3 bases, leaving 9 bases between the germline ends. TCRdb keeps only in-frame clones here, not all; method: immunoSEQ multiplex PCR. Of roughly 71,000 clones detected, around 81% appear once; the ten largest clones hold 0.95% to 1.5%. The sequence was collected from a human donor who received a COVID-19 vaccine. The chain recombines TRBV5-1 with TRBJ2-2; perhaps TRBD1 as D (6 bases). The source material was CD4+ T cells from PBMCs cultured with HCoV-229E spike peptides, sampled after COVID-19 vaccination. In DNA, the CDR3 is TGCGCCAGCAGCTTGGACAGGGTTGACACCGGGGAGCTGTTTTTT. Protein: CASSLDRVDTGELFF.